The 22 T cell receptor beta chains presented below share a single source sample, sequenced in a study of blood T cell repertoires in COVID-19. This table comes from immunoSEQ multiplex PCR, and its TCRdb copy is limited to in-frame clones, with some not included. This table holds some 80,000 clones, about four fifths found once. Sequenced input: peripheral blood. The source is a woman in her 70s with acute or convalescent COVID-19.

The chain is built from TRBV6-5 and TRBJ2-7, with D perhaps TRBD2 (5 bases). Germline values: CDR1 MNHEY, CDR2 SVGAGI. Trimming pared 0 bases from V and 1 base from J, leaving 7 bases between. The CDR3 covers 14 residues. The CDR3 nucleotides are TGTGCCAGCAGTTACTCGTGGGAGTCCTACGAGCAGTACTTC. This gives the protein CASSYSWESYEQYF.

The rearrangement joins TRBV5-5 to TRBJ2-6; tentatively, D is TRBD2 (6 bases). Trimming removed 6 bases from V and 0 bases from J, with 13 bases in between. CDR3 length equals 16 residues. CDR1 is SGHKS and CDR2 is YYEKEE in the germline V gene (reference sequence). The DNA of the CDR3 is TGTGCCAGCATGTTGGGGGGAATCTCTGGGGCCAACGTCCTGACTTTC. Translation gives CASMLGGISGANVLTF. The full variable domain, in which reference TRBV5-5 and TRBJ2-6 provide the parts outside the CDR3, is DAGVTQSPTHLIKTRGQQVTLRCSPISGHKSVSWYQQVLGQGPQFIFQYYEKEERGRGNFPDRFSARQFPNYSSELNVNALLLGDSALYLCASMLGGISGANVLTFGAGSRLTVL.

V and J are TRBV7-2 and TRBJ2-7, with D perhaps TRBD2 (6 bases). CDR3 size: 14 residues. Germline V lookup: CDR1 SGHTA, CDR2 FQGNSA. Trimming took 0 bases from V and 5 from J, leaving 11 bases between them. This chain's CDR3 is CASSLAGLIHEQYF. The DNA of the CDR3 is TGTGCCAGCAGCTTAGCGGGACTGATTCACGAGCAGTACTTC.

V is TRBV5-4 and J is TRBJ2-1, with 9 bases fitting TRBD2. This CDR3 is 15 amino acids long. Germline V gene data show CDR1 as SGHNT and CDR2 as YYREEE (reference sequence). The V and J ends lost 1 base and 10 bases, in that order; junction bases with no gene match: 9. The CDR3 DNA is TGTGCCAGCAGCTTGTTGGCTAGCGGGAACCAGGAGCAGTTCTTC. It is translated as CASSLLASGNQEQFF.

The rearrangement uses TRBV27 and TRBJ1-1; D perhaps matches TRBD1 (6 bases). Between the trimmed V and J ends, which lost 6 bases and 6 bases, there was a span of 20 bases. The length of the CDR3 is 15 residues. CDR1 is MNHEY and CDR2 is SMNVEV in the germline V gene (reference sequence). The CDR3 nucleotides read TGTGCCAGCAGATTAACGACAGGTGGCCCAGCTGAAGCTTTCTTT. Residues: CASRLTTGGPAEAFF.

The CDR3 DNA is TGTGCCAGTAGTACTTCAGGGGTGGGCTACACCTTC. It yields the protein CASSTSGVGYTF. The chain recombines TRBV19 with TRBJ1-2, with D possibly matching TRBD1 (6 bases). CDR1 and CDR2 from the germline V gene are LNHDA and SQIVND (reference sequence). This CDR3 is 12 amino acids long. The V end was cut by 4 bases, the J end by 8 bases, with 11 bases between.

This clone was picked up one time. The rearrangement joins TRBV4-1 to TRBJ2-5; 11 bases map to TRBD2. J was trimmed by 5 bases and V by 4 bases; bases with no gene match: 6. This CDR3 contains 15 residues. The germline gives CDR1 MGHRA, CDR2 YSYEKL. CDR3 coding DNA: TGCGCCAGCAGCCTAATACTAGCGGGAGTGGAGACCCAGTACTTC. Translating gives CASSLILAGVETQYF.

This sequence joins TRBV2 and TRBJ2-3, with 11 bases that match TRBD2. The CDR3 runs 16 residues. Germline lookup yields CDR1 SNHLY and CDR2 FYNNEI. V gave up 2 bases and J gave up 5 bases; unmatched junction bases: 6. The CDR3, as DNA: TGTGCCAGCAGTGAATGGGTAGCGGGAGGGGTAGATACGCAGTATTTT. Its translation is CASSEWVAGGVDTQYF.

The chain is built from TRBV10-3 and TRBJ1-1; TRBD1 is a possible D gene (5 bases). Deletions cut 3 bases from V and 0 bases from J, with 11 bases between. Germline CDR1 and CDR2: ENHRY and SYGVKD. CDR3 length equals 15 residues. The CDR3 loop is CAISEMAGMNTEAFF. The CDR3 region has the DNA TGTGCCATCAGTGAAATGGCAGGGATGAACACTGAAGCTTTCTTT.

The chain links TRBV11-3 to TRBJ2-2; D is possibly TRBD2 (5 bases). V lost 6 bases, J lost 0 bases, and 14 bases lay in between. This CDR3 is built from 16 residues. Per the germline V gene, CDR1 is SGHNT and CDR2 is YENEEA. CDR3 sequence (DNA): TGTGCCAGCAGTCCCTCTGGACTTTCGAACACCGGGGAGCTGTTTTTT. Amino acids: CASSPSGLSNTGELFF.

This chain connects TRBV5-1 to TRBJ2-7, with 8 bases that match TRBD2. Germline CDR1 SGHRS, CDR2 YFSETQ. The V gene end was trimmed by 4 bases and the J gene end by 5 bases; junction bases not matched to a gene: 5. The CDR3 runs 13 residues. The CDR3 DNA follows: TGCGCCAGCAGCGCGGGACTAGAAGACGAGCAGTACTTC. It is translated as CASSAGLEDEQYF.

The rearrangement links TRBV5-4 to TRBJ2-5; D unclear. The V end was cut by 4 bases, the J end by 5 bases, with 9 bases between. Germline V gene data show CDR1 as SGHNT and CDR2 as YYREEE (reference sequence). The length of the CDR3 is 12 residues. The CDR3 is CASSLLRETQYF. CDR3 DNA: TGTGCCAGCAGCCTTCTACGGGAGACCCAGTACTTC.

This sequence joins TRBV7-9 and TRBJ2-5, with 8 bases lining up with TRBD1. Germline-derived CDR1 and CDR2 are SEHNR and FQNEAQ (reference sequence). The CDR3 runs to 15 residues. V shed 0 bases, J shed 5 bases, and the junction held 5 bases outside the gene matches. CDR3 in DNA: TGTGCCAGCAGCTTAGCTTCAGGGGGCGGGGAGACCCAGTACTTC. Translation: CASSLASGGGETQYF.

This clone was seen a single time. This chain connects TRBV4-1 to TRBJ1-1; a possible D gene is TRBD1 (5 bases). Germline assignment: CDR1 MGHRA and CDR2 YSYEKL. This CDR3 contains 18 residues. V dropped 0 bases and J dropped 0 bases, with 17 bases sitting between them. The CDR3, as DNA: TGCGCCAGCAGCCAAGATTGGAGGGCGGGGGGAATGAACACTGAAGCTTTCTTT. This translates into CASSQDWRAGGMNTEAFF.

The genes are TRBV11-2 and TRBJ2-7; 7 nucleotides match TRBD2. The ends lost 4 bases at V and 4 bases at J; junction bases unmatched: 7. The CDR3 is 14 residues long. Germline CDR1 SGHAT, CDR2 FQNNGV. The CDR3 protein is CASSSGLGWYEQYF. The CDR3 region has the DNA TGTGCCAGCAGCTCCGGACTAGGTTGGTACGAGCAGTACTTC.

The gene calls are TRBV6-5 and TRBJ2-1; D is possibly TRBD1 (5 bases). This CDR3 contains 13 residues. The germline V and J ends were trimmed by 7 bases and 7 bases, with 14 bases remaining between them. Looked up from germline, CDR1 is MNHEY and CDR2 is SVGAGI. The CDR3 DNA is TGTGCCAGCAACAGTTATAGGGGTAATGAGCAGTTCTTC. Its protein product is CASNSYRGNEQFF.

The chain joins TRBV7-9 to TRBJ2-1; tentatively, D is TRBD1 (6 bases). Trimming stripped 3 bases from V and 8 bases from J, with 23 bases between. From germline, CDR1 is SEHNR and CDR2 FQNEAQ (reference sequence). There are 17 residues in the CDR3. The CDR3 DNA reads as TGTGCCAGCAGCTTGAGTGGCAGGGGCTTCCTTAACGATGAGCAGTTCTTC. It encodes CASSLSGRGFLNDEQFF.

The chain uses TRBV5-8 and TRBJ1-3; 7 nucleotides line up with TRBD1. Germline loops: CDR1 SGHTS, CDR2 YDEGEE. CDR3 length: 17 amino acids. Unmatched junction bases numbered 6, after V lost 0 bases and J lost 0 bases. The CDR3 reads CASSLGTGGDSGNTIYF. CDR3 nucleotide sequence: TGTGCCAGCAGCTTGGGGACAGGCGGAGACTCTGGAAACACCATATATTTT.

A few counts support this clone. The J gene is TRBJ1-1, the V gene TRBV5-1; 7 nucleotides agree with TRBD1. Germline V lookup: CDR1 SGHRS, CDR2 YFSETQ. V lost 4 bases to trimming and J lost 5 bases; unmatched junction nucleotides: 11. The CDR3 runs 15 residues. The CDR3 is CASSPVTGSGTEAFF. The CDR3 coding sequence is TGCGCCAGCAGCCCTGTGACAGGGTCGGGAACTGAAGCTTTCTTT.

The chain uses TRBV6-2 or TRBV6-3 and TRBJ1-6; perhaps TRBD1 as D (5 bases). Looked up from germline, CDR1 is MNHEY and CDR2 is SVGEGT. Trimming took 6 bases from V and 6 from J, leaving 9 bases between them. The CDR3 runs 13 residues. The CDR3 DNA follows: TGTGCCAGCAGCGAAGACAGTAATTCACCCCTCCACTTT. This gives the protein CASSEDSNSPLHF.

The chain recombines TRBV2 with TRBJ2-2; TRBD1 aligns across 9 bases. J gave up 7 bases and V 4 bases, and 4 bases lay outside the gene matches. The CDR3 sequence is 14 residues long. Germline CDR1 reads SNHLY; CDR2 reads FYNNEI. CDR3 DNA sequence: TGTGCCAGCAGTGTAACAGGGGGCGTCGGGGAGCTGTTTTTT. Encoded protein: CASSVTGGVGELFF.

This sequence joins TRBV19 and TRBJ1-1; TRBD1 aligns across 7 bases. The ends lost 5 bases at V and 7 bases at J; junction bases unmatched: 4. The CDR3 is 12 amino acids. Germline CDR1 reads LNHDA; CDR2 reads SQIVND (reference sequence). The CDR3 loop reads CASSPNRGEAFF. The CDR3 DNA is TGTGCCAGTAGTCCAAACAGGGGTGAAGCTTTCTTT.